These 16 T cell receptor beta chains were all obtained from the same sample, sequenced in a study of cytomegalovirus exposure and HLA in healthy donors. The table came from immunoSEQ multiplex PCR; TCRdb's copy has only in-frame clones and leaves some out. This sample has roughly 150,000 clones, with about 94% found just once. Source material: PBMCs. Receptors were obtained from a man younger than 35 in good health and CMV-seropositive.

The chain employs TRBV2 and TRBJ2-7; 11 bases are a match to TRBD2. Losses at the gene ends were 6 bases for V and 5 bases for J; bases not matched to a gene: 9. The CDR3 loop spans 15 amino acids. Germline CDR1 and CDR2: SNHLY and FYNNEI. The CDR3 protein is CASRRTSGSWDEQYF. Here the CDR3 DNA reads TGTGCCAGCAGACGCACTAGCGGGAGTTGGGACGAGCAGTACTTC. The variable domain in full, with the rest retrieved from reference TRBV2 and TRBJ2-7, is EPEVTQTPSHQVTQMGQEVILRCVPISNHLYFYWYRQILGQKVEFLVSFYNNEISEKSEIFDDQFSVERPDGSNFTLKIRSTKLEDSAMYFCASRRTSGSWDEQYFGPGTRLTVT.

The CDR3 region has the DNA TGTGCCAGCAGCTCCGGACTAGCGGGAGTTCTAGATGAGCAGTTCTTC. Its protein is CASSSGLAGVLDEQFF. V usage is TRBV5-4 and J usage is TRBJ2-1; 13 bases fit TRBD2. CDR1 SGHNT and CDR2 YYREEE come from the germline V gene (reference sequence). The CDR3 is 16 amino acids. V shed 3 bases, J shed 8 bases, and the junction held 8 bases outside the gene matches.

The V call is TRBV6-1, the J call TRBJ1-6; TRBD1 might be the D (5 bases). Germline V lookup: CDR1 MNHNS, CDR2 SASEGT. The length of the CDR3 is 18 residues. The V gene lost 2 bases and the J gene lost 7 bases, with 21 bases spanning the gap. The CDR3 DNA sequence: TGTGCCAGCAGTGAAAAGGCGCTGCACGACGGGGGAAATTCACCCCTCCACTTT. Its protein product is CASSEKALHDGGNSPLHF.

This chain uses TRBV25-1 with TRBJ1-1; D not certain. The length of the CDR3 is 13 residues. The germline CDR1 and CDR2 sequences are MGHDK and SYGVNS. The germline V and J ends were trimmed by 5 bases and 1 base, with 8 bases remaining between them. The CDR3 DNA reads TGTGCCAGCAGTCTGGGCAGGAACACTGAAGCTTTCTTT. Its translation: CASSLGRNTEAFF. The full variable domain, completed using reference TRBV25-1 and TRBJ1-1, is EADIYQTPRYLVIGTGKKITLECSQTMGHDKMYWYQQDPGMELHLIHYSYGVNSTEKGDLSSESTVSRIRTEHFPLTLESARPSHTSQYLCASSLGRNTEAFFGQGTRLTVV.

The CDR3: CAWSVSGGRETQYF. CDR3 sequence (DNA): TGTGCCTGGAGTGTAAGCGGCGGGAGGGAGACCCAGTACTTC. The genes are TRBV30 and TRBJ2-5; 8 bases match TRBD2. The CDR3 has 14 residues. Looked up from germline, CDR1 is GTSNPN and CDR2 is SVGIG (reference sequence). V was pared by 0 bases and J by 5 bases, with 5 bases of the junction left unmatched.

The chain uses TRBV5-1 and TRBJ1-3; TRBD1 is a possible D gene (6 bases). The CDR3 sequence is 16 residues long. Trimming shortened V by 2 bases and J by 7 bases, and 19 bases separated the two germline ends. Germline assignment: CDR1 SGHRS and CDR2 YFSETQ. CDR3: CASSFLDRPRVNTIYF. The CDR3 region has the DNA TGCGCCAGCAGCTTCTTAGACAGGCCCCGAGTGAACACCATATATTTT.

This chain links TRBV2 with TRBJ1-1; TRBD1 might be the D (6 bases). The germline CDR1 and CDR2 sequences are SNHLY and FYNNEI. V gave up 8 bases and J gave up 3 bases, with 16 bases separating them. The CDR3 contains 14 residues. This CDR3 reads CASSFSGVYTEAFF. CDR3 nucleotide sequence: TGTGCCAGCTCCTTTTCAGGGGTCTACACTGAAGCTTTCTTT. The full variable domain, rest sourced from reference TRBV2 and TRBJ1-1, is EPEVTQTPSHQVTQMGQEVILRCVPISNHLYFYWYRQILGQKVEFLVSFYNNEISEKSEIFDDQFSVERPDGSNFTLKIRSTKLEDSAMYFCASSFSGVYTEAFFGQGTRLTVV.

The J gene is TRBJ2-7, the V gene TRBV30, with 11 positions matching TRBD2. The germline V gene has CDR1 GTSNPN and CDR2 SVGIG (reference sequence). V shed 3 bases, J shed 3 bases, and the junction held 4 bases outside the gene matches. This CDR3 is 14 amino acids long. CDR3 nucleotides: TGTGCCTGGAGGTCGGGACTAGCGGTCTACGAGCAGTACTTC. Protein product: CAWRSGLAVYEQYF.

V is TRBV11-2 and J is TRBJ2-3; the D is unclear. Trimming left V 1 base short and J 6 bases short, with 11 bases between. This CDR3 is built from 14 residues. The germline gives CDR1 SGHAT, CDR2 FQNNGV. The DNA for the CDR3 is TGTGCCAGCAGCTTAGTATCCTTCGTGGATACGCAGTATTTT. Translating it yields CASSLVSFVDTQYF.

CDR3 region: CASSRDEGGFDEQFF. The CDR3 bases are TGTGCCAGCAGCCGGGATGAGGGCGGTTTCGATGAGCAGTTCTTC. J is TRBJ2-1 and V is TRBV7-9; D possibly corresponds to TRBD2 (5 bases). The CDR3 runs 15 residues. Deletions cut 5 bases from V and 8 bases from J, with 19 bases between. Per the germline V gene, CDR1 is SEHNR and CDR2 is FQNEAQ (reference sequence).

For the CDR3, the DNA is TGTGCCAGCAGACAGGGGGCCGGGAACACTGAAGCTTTCTTT. The encoded protein is CASRQGAGNTEAFF. This chain links TRBV6-6 with TRBJ1-1; 9 bases agree with TRBD1. CDR3 size: 14 residues. From germline, CDR1 is MNHNY and CDR2 SVGAGI (reference sequence). V lost 6 bases and J lost 1; bases outside the gene matches: 3.

This rearrangement joins TRBV2 to TRBJ2-1; 7 positions agree with TRBD1. The CDR3 is 14 residues long. Germline V gene data show CDR1 as SNHLY and CDR2 as FYNNEI. V gave up 3 bases and J gave up 5 bases; unmatched junction bases: 4. CDR3 nucleotide sequence: TGTGCCAGCAGTGATCCCACAGGGGACAATGAGCAGTTCTTC. Translated: CASSDPTGDNEQFF.

The rearrangement uses TRBV10-3 and TRBJ1-5; D gene uncertain. In germline, CDR1 is ENHRY, CDR2 SYGVKD. The CDR3 contains 12 residues. The V end was cut by 2 bases, the J end by 7 bases, with 6 bases between. CDR3 sequence reads: CAISEPRQPQHF. CDR3 coding DNA: TGTGCCATCAGTGAGCCTAGGCAGCCCCAGCATTTT.

The rearrangement links TRBV5-4 to TRBJ2-5; a weak D match, TRBD1 (5 bases). The CDR3 sequence is 14 residues long. The germline V gene encodes CDR1 SGHNT and CDR2 YYREEE (reference sequence). Trimming cost V 4 bases and J 6 bases, with 16 bases left between them. CDR3 DNA: TGTGCCAGCAGCGACCCCGGGCAGGGCCAGACCCAGTACTTC. Its translation is CASSDPGQGQTQYF. Complete variable domain (other parts from reference TRBV5-4 and TRBJ2-5): ETGVTQSPTHLIKTRGQQVTLRCSSQSGHNTVSWYQQALGQGPQFIFQYYREEENGRGNFPPRFSGLQFPNYSSELNVNALELDDSALYLCASSDPGQGQTQYFGPGTRLLVL.

This chain uses TRBV5-1 with TRBJ2-5, with 9 bases matching TRBD2. V shed 3 bases, J shed 4 bases, and the junction held 13 bases outside the gene matches. CDR1 and CDR2 (germline): SGHRS, YFSETQ. The CDR3 spans 17 residues. The chain's CDR3 is CASSWGLVAGEGETQYF. In nucleotides, the CDR3 is TGCGCCAGCAGCTGGGGCCTGGTAGCGGGAGAGGGAGAGACCCAGTACTTC.

The J gene is TRBJ2-7, the V gene TRBV5-1; 9 bases align to TRBD2. Germline CDR1 is SGHRS and CDR2 is YFSETQ. CDR3 length equals 19 residues. V lost 5 bases and J lost 7; bases outside the gene matches: 25. The CDR3 region is CASRPLLAGDVRAGGEQYF. The CDR3 region has the DNA TGCGCCAGCAGACCCCTCTTAGCGGGAGATGTGCGGGCAGGAGGAGAGCAGTACTTC.